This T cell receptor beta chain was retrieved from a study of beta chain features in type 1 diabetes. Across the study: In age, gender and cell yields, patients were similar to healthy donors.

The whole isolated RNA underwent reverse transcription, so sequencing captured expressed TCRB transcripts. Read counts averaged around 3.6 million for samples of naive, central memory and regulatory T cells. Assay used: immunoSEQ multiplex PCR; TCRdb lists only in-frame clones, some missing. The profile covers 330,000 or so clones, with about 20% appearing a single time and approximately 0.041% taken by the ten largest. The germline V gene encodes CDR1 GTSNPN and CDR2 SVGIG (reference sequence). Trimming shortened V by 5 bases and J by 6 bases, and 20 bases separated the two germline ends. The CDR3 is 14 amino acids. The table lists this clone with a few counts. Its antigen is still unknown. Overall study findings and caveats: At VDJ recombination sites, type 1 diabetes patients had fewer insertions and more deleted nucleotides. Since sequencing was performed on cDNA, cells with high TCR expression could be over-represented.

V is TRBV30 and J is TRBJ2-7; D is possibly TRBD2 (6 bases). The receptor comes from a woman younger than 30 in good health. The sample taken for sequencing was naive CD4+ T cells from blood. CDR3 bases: TGTGCCTGGCAGGGACTTCAGACCCATCTCGAGCAGTACTTC. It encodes CAWQGLQTHLEQYF. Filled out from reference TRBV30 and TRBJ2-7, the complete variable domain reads SQTIHQWPATLVQPVGSPLSLECTVEGTSNPNLYWYRQAAGRGLQLLFYSVGIGQISSEVPQNLSASRPQDRQFILSSKKLLLSDSGFYLCAWQGLQTHLEQYFGPGTRLTVT.